This T cell receptor (beta chain) is from a study of spatial heterogeneity in lung cancer. In the study overall: Each time, sequencing found more beta-chain sequences than alpha-chain sequences.

TCRdb re-called the 5' RACE reads with MiXCR, one entry per CDR3 protein. The repertoire includes around 1,600 distinct CDR3 sequences, roughly 25% of them detected once, and approximately 10% sits in the top ten. Sample time point: sample taken at primary tumor resection. No cell sorting; template was whole RNA from tumor, lung tissue or PBMC. In the case of this clonotype: As yet, its antigen is unknown. Just one base apart from a much larger clone, this may be a read error.

Broader study findings: Mutation tallies in tumors tracked expanded intratumoral alpha and beta TCR counts. The estimated TCR-seq coverage of tumor T cells amounted to roughly 6.7% when looking at alpha chains and approximately 14% when looking at beta chains. Counts of ubiquitous and regional expanded TCRs tracked ubiquitous and regional nonsynonymous mutations, respectively.

The clonotype originates from a female donor with early-stage non-small cell lung cancer. The sequencing used lung tumor tissue, collected at surgery.

This CDR3 reads CASSPHSQGGTDTHYF. The CDR3, as DNA: TGTGCCAGCAGCCCACACTCGCAGGGGGGCACAGATACGCACTATTTT. This rearrangement joins TRBV11-2 to TRBJ2-3; perhaps TRBD1 as D (7 bases). The CDR3 sequence is 16 residues long. Per germline, CDR1 SGHAT and CDR2 FQNNGV.